A selection of T cell receptor beta chains follows, all from one sample in a study of blood T cell repertoires in COVID-19. Produced via immunoSEQ multiplex PCR; TCRdb's table is partial and in-frame only. This table holds roughly 150,000 clones, under 85% found once. Material: peripheral blood. These receptors came from an elderly woman with acute or convalescent COVID-19. The CDR3 runs from the conserved cysteine through the conserved F or W. Fields, in order: J gene, clone size, D gene, V gene, CDR3 DNA, CDR3 protein. A D gene is named only where the DNA matches it firmly. Clone size is stated in some rows and not others, as once, few, many or a class when expanded.

J: TRBJ1-5
size: .
D: .
V: TRBV19
DNA: TGTGCCAGTAGTATTGAAAGCAGGTCCCGACAGCCCCAGCATTTT
CDR3: CASSIESRSRQPQHF

J: TRBJ1-3
size: .
D: .
V: TRBV5-4
DNA: TGTGCCAGCAGCGGTGCCGGGGGGGCTGATGGAAACACCATATATTTT
CDR3: CASSGAGGADGNTIYF

J: TRBJ2-5
size: .
D: TRBD2
V: TRBV5-1
DNA: TGCGCCAGCAGCTTTTTGGGTCGGGGGGAAAAAGAGACCCAGTACTTC
CDR3: CASSFLGRGEKETQYF

J: TRBJ1-1
size: .
D: TRBD1
V: TRBV25-1
DNA: TGTGCCAGCAGCTACGGGACAGGGGACTGGAACACTGAAGCTTTCTTT
CDR3: CASSYGTGDWNTEAFF

J: TRBJ2-1
size: few
D: .
V: TRBV5-1
DNA: TGCGCCAGCAGCTTGGGGTGGGGCAAAGTAATCGATGAGCAGTTCTTC
CDR3: CASSLGWGKVIDEQFF

J: TRBJ1-2
size: .
D: TRBD1
V: TRBV7-9
DNA: TGTGCCAGCAGCTTAGCAACGGGACAGGGGGTGTCTGGCTACACCTTC
CDR3: CASSLATGQGVSGYTF

J: TRBJ1-1
size: .
D: .
V: TRBV6-5
DNA: TGTGCCAGCAGTTATTCGAGGGGGTTTACTGAAGCTTTCTTT
CDR3: CASSYSRGFTEAFF

J: TRBJ1-1
size: .
D: TRBD1
V: TRBV5-5
DNA: TGTGCCAGCAGCTTTAGTCCGACAGGGGATTCCACTGAAGCTTTCTTT
CDR3: CASSFSPTGDSTEAFF

J: TRBJ2-7
size: .
D: TRBD1
V: TRBV6-1
DNA: TGTGCCAGCAGTGACCGACAGGGCTACTACGAGCAGTACTTC
CDR3: CASSDRQGYYEQYF

J: TRBJ2-7
size: .
D: TRBD2
V: TRBV30
DNA: TGTGCCTGGAGTGTTAGCGGGGGCTCCTACGAGCAGTACTTC
CDR3: CAWSVSGGSYEQYF

J: TRBJ2-7
size: .
D: .
V: TRBV7-9
DNA: TGTGCCAGCGAAGAGACAGCTACCTACGAGCAGTACTTC
CDR3: CASEETATYEQYF

J: TRBJ1-1
size: .
D: .
V: TRBV5-1
DNA: TGCGCCAGCAGCTTAACCGCCGAGGGGGCTGAAGCTTTCTTT
CDR3: CASSLTAEGAEAFF

J: TRBJ2-5
size: .
D: .
V: TRBV10-3
DNA: TGTGCCATCAGCAGCAGCGACCAAGAGACCCAGTACTTC
CDR3: CAISSSDQETQYF

J: TRBJ2-3
size: .
D: .
V: TRBV5-1
DNA: TGCGCCAGCAGCTTGGCTTGGTCTAGTGGGGATACGCAGTATTTT
CDR3: CASSLAWSSGDTQYF

J: TRBJ1-2
size: .
D: .
V: TRBV6-2/TRBV6-3
DNA: TGTGCCAGCAGTTTAAACTATGGCTACACCTTC
CDR3: CASSLNYGYTF

J: TRBJ1-1
size: .
D: TRBD1
V: TRBV28
DNA: TGTGCCAGCACCCCTTGGGCAGGGGGCACTGAAGCTTTCTTT
CDR3: CASTPWAGGTEAFF

J: TRBJ2-7
size: .
D: TRBD1
V: TRBV18
DNA: TGTGCCAGCTCACCCCCGACAGGGACAGGGGACGAGCAGTACTTC
CDR3: CASSPPTGTGDEQYF

J: TRBJ1-1
size: .
D: TRBD1
V: TRBV7-8
DNA: TGTGCCAGCAGCGAAATGGGACAGGCGGCACTTTTCGAAGCTTTCTTT
CDR3: CASSEMGQAALFEAFF

J: TRBJ1-1
size: .
D: TRBD1
V: TRBV15
DNA: TGTGCCACCAGCGCCCCAGGTGGGACAGGGCGAGTCATGAGCACTGAAGCTTTCTTT
CDR3: CATSAPGGTGRVMSTEAFF

J: TRBJ1-3
size: few
D: TRBD1
V: TRBV13
DNA: TGTGCCAGCAGCTTACTAGGACAGGGGTCTGGAAACACCATATATTTT
CDR3: CASSLLGQGSGNTIYF

J: TRBJ1-3
size: .
D: .
V: TRBV6-5
DNA: TGTGCCACCCTCCCAGACGGGTCTGGAAACACCATATATTTT
CDR3: CATLPDGSGNTIYF

J: TRBJ1-2
size: .
D: TRBD1
V: TRBV27
DNA: TGTGCCAGCAGGGGACAGGGGTGGGGTGGCTACACCTTC
CDR3: CASRGQGWGGYTF

J: TRBJ2-6
size: .
D: TRBD2
V: TRBV7-9
DNA: TGTGCCAGCAGCACAGGATTAGCGGGGGGCCTTAGCTCTGGGGCCAACGTCCTGACTTTC
CDR3: CASSTGLAGGLSSGANVLTF

J: TRBJ1-1
size: .
D: .
V: TRBV11-2
DNA: TGTGCCAGCAGCTCCCGGACAGCTGAAGCTTTCTTT
CDR3: CASSSRTAEAFF

J: TRBJ2-5
size: .
D: TRBD2
V: TRBV18
DNA: TGTGCCAGCTCACTTCCTCTAGCGGATCAAGAGACCCAGTACTTC
CDR3: CASSLPLADQETQYF

J: TRBJ2-1
size: .
D: TRBD2
V: TRBV29-1
DNA: TGCAGCGTTGATCTAGCGGGAGTTGGTGAGCAGTTCTTC
CDR3: CSVDLAGVGEQFF

J: TRBJ1-1
size: .
D: .
V: TRBV19
DNA: TGTGCCAGTAGTATAGGGACAGCCTACACTGAAGCTTTCTTT
CDR3: CASSIGTAYTEAFF

J: TRBJ2-7
size: .
D: TRBD2
V: TRBV11-2
DNA: TGTGCCAGCAGCTCCCGGGGGGGACTAGCGGAATCCTACGAGCAGTACTTC
CDR3: CASSSRGGLAESYEQYF

J: TRBJ2-2
size: .
D: TRBD2
V: TRBV27
DNA: TGTGCCAGCTCCCGTAGCGGGAGTAGCACCGGGGAGCTGTTTTTT
CDR3: CASSRSGSSTGELFF

J: TRBJ1-2
size: .
D: TRBD1
V: TRBV27
DNA: TGTGCCAGCAGTCCGGACAGGCCCTGGGGCTACACCTTC
CDR3: CASSPDRPWGYTF

J: TRBJ2-7
size: once
D: .
V: TRBV7-3
DNA: TGTGCCAGCAGCGTCGGACAAGGTGGATTTTACGAGCAGTACTTC
CDR3: CASSVGQGGFYEQYF

J: TRBJ1-2
size: .
D: .
V: TRBV5-8
DNA: TGTGCCAGCAGCTCCTACTTGGGCTATGGTGGTGGCTACACCTTC
CDR3: CASSSYLGYGGGYTF

J: TRBJ1-6
size: few
D: .
V: TRBV28
DNA: TGTGCCAGCAGACCTCCCGGACAGTATAATTCACCCCTCCACTTT
CDR3: CASRPPGQYNSPLHF

J: TRBJ2-3
size: .
D: TRBD2
V: TRBV18
DNA: TGTGCCAGCTCACCAGCTAGCGGGGGTAAAGGTGATACGCAGTATTTT
CDR3: CASSPASGGKGDTQYF

J: TRBJ2-3
size: .
D: .
V: TRBV11-3
DNA: TGTGCCAGCAGCTTAGATCCCACAGCCCCCACAGATACGCAGTATTTT
CDR3: CASSLDPTAPTDTQYF

J: TRBJ1-6
size: .
D: .
V: TRBV18
DNA: TGTGCCAGCTCACCGAAGGCGGAGGATAATTCACCCCTCCACTTT
CDR3: CASSPKAEDNSPLHF